One T cell receptor beta chain is described in this entry. Sequencing used immunoSEQ multiplex PCR; TCRdb keeps in-frame clones, though not all of them. The table lists about 75,000 clones, approximately 90% of them singletons. The data derive from a study of T cell changes during pregnancy in multiple sclerosis. The CDR3 contains 13 residues. CDR1 LGHNA and CDR2 YSLEER come from the germline V gene. The V gene lost 2 bases and the J gene lost 8 bases, with 10 bases spanning the gap. This sequence was found in a female donor with multiple sclerosis, enrolled in a pregnancy study. The rearrangement uses TRBV4-3 and TRBJ2-1; D is perhaps TRBD1 (5 bases). Sequencing used CD4+ T cells from peripheral blood mononuclear cells, obtained before pregnancy. CDR3 protein: CASSQQQVDEQFF. CDR3 bases: TGCGCCAGCAGCCAACAACAGGTGGATGAGCAGTTCTTC.